What follows are 8 T cell receptor beta chains derived from one specimen sequenced in a study of monozygotic twins with inflammatory bowel disease. TCRdb re-analyzed the 5' RACE reads; it lists each CDR3 protein once, without DNA. In all, the sample yields roughly 330,000 distinct CDR3 sequences. Sequenced input: blood. All receptors derive from a human donor with ulcerative colitis or Crohn's disease, or a healthy co-twin of an affected twin (not recorded which).

This chain connects TRBV29-1 to TRBJ1-3; there is no DNA to check the TCRdb D call of TRBD1. The CDR3 totals 14 residues. The germline V gene has CDR1 SQVTM and CDR2 ANQGSEA. The CDR3: CSVAPTGPGNTIYF.

The J gene is TRBJ2-7, the V gene TRBV3-1; TCRdb's assignment of TRBD2 cannot be checked, as there is no DNA. Germline lookup yields CDR1 LGHDT and CDR2 YNNKEL (reference sequence). The CDR3 runs 11 residues. The CDR3 spells CASSRSGEQYF.

The chain employs TRBV7-2 and TRBJ2-7; the TRBD1 assignment by TCRdb is unverifiable without DNA. The CDR3 length is 12 residues. CDR1 is SGHTA and CDR2 is FQGNSA in the germline V gene. The CDR3 sequence is CASSESRYEQYF.

This rearrangement joins TRBV27 to TRBJ1-2. The CDR3 covers 15 residues. Germline assignment: CDR1 MNHEY and CDR2 SMNVEV (reference sequence). The CDR3 loop reads CASSSSTEISYGYTF.

The V gene is TRBV12-3 or TRBV12-4, the J gene TRBJ2-1. The length of the CDR3 is 11 residues. Here the CDR3 reads CACTAYNEQFF.

The chain has TRBV7-9 and TRBJ2-5; the D call of TRBD1 rests on TCRdb alone, since no DNA is present to check it. From germline, CDR1 is SEHNR and CDR2 FQNEAQ (reference sequence). The CDR3 has 15 amino acids. The CDR3 loop reads CASSNYRDRLETQYF.

V and J are TRBV4-1 and TRBJ1-5. In germline, CDR1 is MGHRA, CDR2 YSYEKL. The CDR3 contains 20 residues. Here the CDR3 reads CASSQEFLGPSTFSNQPQHF.

The chain has TRBV5-1 and TRBJ2-7. Germline V gene lookup returns CDR1 SGHRS and CDR2 YFSETQ. The CDR3 length is 12 residues. The CDR3 spells CASSQVVGEQYF.